The clone carrying this T cell receptor beta chain was counted only a few times. The sample is drawn from a study of blood T cell repertoires in COVID-19. Overall study: Researchers got acute and convalescent COVID-19 samples from the United States, Italy and Spain. The analysed material was cDNA or gDNA that came from T cells, B-cell-depleted T cells, or PBMCs.

The repertoire was sequenced with immunoSEQ multiplex PCR; TCRdb's copy has only in-frame clones and lacks some. Of about 280,000 clones in the sample, 70% to 90% were seen once. This CDR3 is 15 amino acids long. V lost 3 bases, J lost 3 bases, and 3 bases stayed unmatched. The germline gives CDR1 SGDLS, CDR2 YYNGEE. This chain joins TRBV9 and TRBJ1-2, with 12 bases fitting TRBD1. The TCR comes from a woman aged 25 to 39 with acute COVID-19. The source material was PBMCs or T cells enriched from blood (not recorded which). DNA of the CDR3: TGTGCCAGCAGCGAGGGGACAGGGGGCGACTATGGCTACACCTTC. Translating it yields CASSEGTGGDYGYTF.